What follows are 10 T cell receptor beta chains derived from one specimen sequenced in a study of CD8+CD57+ T cells in acquired aplastic anemia. According to the study, genomic DNA was the template for TCR beta VDJ and CDR3 profiling. MiXCR, run by TCRdb on the reads, gives a single entry per CDR3 protein. This table has 250,000 or so distinct CDR3 sequences, around 45% appearing once. CD8+CD57+ cell expansion, shown by flow cytometry, had occurred in the patients selected for sequencing. Input material: sorted CD4+, CD8+, or CD8+CD57+ T cells (not recorded which) from PBMCs. These receptors all come from a human donor with aplastic anemia.

In this sample, this clonotype turned up many times. V gene TRBV2 combines with J gene TRBJ1-6; D may be TRBD1 (5 bases). Trimming took off 8 bases at V and 6 bases at J, with 11 bases between the two ends. Germline CDR1 is SNHLY and CDR2 is FYNNEI. The CDR3 spans 13 residues. The CDR3 spells CASFGGGNSPLHF. The CDR3 nucleotides are TGTGCCAGCTTTGGGGGTGGTAATTCACCCCTCCACTTT. Drawing the rest from reference TRBV2 and TRBJ1-6, the complete variable domain is EPEVTQTPSHQVTQMGQEVILRCVPISNHLYFYWYRQILGQKVEFLVSFYNNEISEKSEIFDDQFSVERPDGSNFTLKIRSTKLEDSAMYFCASFGGGNSPLHFGNGTRLTVT.

This clonotype was seen more than once but under ten times. Possible read error: a much larger clone is one base away. The CDR3 spells CAARTVSSYNSPLHF. CDR3 DNA sequence: TGTGCCGCCAGGACGGTGAGCTCCTATAATTCACCCCTCCACTTT. V and J are TRBV6-1 and TRBJ1-6; D gene unclear. This CDR3 spans 15 amino acids. The germline CDR1 and CDR2 sequences are MNHNS and SASEGT. V shed 11 bases and J shed 0 bases, with 14 bases lying between them.

The table lists this clonotype with many counts. This chain links TRBV2 with TRBJ2-7; possible D gene TRBD2, 5 bases. CDR3 length: 11 residues. Germline-derived CDR1 and CDR2 are SNHLY and FYNNEI. V lost 6 bases and J 2 bases, leaving 5 bases between the germline ends. The DNA for the CDR3 is TGTGCCAGCAGCGGGACCTACGAGCAGTACTTC. This translates into CASSGTYEQYF.

This clonotype was counted at least ten times. The chain recombines TRBV6-5 with TRBJ2-7, with 7 bases identical to TRBD2. Germline V gene sequence: CDR1 MNHEY, CDR2 SVGAGI. V was clipped by 6 bases and J by 0 bases; unmatched bases: 17. This CDR3 comprises 18 residues. In DNA form, the CDR3 reads TGTGCCAGCAGGTCCCCAGGTATGAGGCGGGAGAGCTCCTACGAGCAGTACTTC. Encoded protein: CASRSPGMRRESSYEQYF.

This clonotype was detected many times. DNA for the CDR3: TGCGCCAGCAGTCTCAAGCGGGGGGCGGTCTATGGCTACACCTTC. Encoded protein: CASSLKRGAVYGYTF. The chain uses TRBV4-1 and TRBJ1-2, with a tentative D call TRBD1 (6 bases). The CDR3 covers 15 residues. Per germline, CDR1 MGHRA and CDR2 YSYEKL. The V and J ends lost 6 bases and 4 bases respectively, with 18 bases between them.

This clonotype was found many times. The rearrangement joins TRBV7-8 to TRBJ1-3; D ambiguous. The germline V gene encodes CDR1 SGHVS and CDR2 FQNEAQ. This CDR3 is built from 16 residues. V was pared by 3 bases and J by 0 bases, with 12 bases between. The CDR3 nucleotides are TGTGCCAGCAGCTTTGTCCCGGCCTACTCTGGAAACACCATATATTTT. As protein: CASSFVPAYSGNTIYF.

This chain joins TRBV24-1 and TRBJ2-5; TRBD1 matches 12 bases. The germline V gene has CDR1 KGHDR and CDR2 SFDVKD. This CDR3 has 16 amino acids. V gave up 1 base and J gave up 5 bases; unmatched junction bases: 4. In nucleotides, the CDR3 is TGTGCCACCAGTGATTTCAGGGACAGGGGGCTGGAGACCCAGTACTTC. This encodes CATSDFRDRGLETQYF.

This clonotype has ten or more counts. The V call is TRBV7-9, the J call TRBJ1-4; 7 bases fit TRBD1. The CDR3 contains 14 residues. Germline V gene data show CDR1 as SEHNR and CDR2 as FQNEAQ (reference sequence). Germline trimming cut 4 bases from V and 6 bases from J; bases unmatched to any gene: 5. CDR3 region: CASSSTGKDEKLFF. CDR3 DNA: TGTGCCAGCAGCTCGACAGGGAAGGATGAAAAACTGTTTTTT.

Only one count was recorded for this clonotype. The chain couples TRBV5-1 to TRBJ1-6, with D unclear. The V end lost 5 bases, the J end lost 9 bases, and 9 bases lay between the germline ends. Germline V gene lookup returns CDR1 SGHRS and CDR2 YFSETQ. The CDR3 spans 12 residues. The CDR3 DNA follows: TGCGCCAGCAGAGGCCGTGGTTCACCCCTCCACTTT. Amino acid sequence: CASRGRGSPLHF.

A note on this clonotype: Possible read error: a much larger clone is one base away. The rearrangement links TRBV7-9 to TRBJ2-7; 8 bases map to TRBD1. The CDR3 contains 17 residues. The germline V gene encodes CDR1 SEHNR and CDR2 FQNEAQ (reference sequence). V lost 8 bases, J lost 1 base, and 16 bases stayed unmatched. Here the CDR3 reads CASGPGRGQGASYEQYF. CDR3 sequence (DNA): TGTGCCAGCGGCCCGGGTCGAGGTCAGGGGGCTTCCTACGAGCAGTACTTC.